The count of the clone carrying this TCR beta chain is one. Authors' processing steps: By means of reference gene primer amplification, nucleated cell counts were estimated. Generated by immunoSEQ multiplex PCR, the TCRdb table keeps only in-frame clones and is missing some. That table furnishes V, J and clone size, whereas the DNA furnished D and trimming. Of more than 110,000 clones in the sample, 84% were seen once. The entry originates in a study of blood T cell repertoires in COVID-19. Study in general: Whether acute or convalescent, the COVID-19 samples came from the United States, Italy and Spain. T cells, B-cell-depleted T cells, or PBMCs provided the cDNA or gDNA that served as material.

CDR1 SGHRS and CDR2 YFSETQ come from the germline V gene. J was trimmed by 7 bases and V by 5 bases; bases with no gene match: 9. The CDR3 totals 15 residues. The V and J genes are TRBV5-1 and TRBJ2-1, with 10 positions matching TRBD1. What was sequenced was peripheral blood. The sequence derives from a woman older than 75 in a cohort sampled during active or convalescent COVID-19. The CDR3 here is CASSLDRGSWNEQFF. In DNA form, the CDR3 reads TGCGCCAGCAGTCTGGACAGGGGGAGCTGGAATGAGCAGTTCTTC.